A selection of T cell receptor beta chains follows, all from one sample in a study of metastatic and nonmetastatic thyroid tumors. TCRdb re-called the PCR reads through MiXCR. This table has about 28,000 clones, 20% to 25% appearing once. Sequencing input: blood. These receptors came from a female donor with papillary thyroid cancer or a benign thyroid nodule (not recorded which). Some clones in this sample may be carry-over from other donors' samples. Each CDR3 is given with its conserved first and last residue. A D gene is named only where the DNA matches it firmly. Size is omitted from some rows. Given values are once, few, many or a class for expanded clones.

clone size	V gene	D gene	CDR3 length	J gene	CDR3 DNA	CDR3 protein
many	TRBV20-1	TRBD2	16	TRBJ2-3	TGCAGTGCTAGAGAATCAGCGGGGGTCTTCACAGATACGCAGTATTTT	CSARESAGVFTDTQYF
few	TRBV28	TRBD1	16	TRBJ2-5	TGTGCCAGCGGCCCAGAAACAGGGGGCGCTTTAAGGACCCAGTACTTC	CASGPETGGALRTQYF
many	TRBV7-9	TRBD2	16	TRBJ2-5	TGTGCCAGCAGCTCAAACCCCGGGGGGTCCCAAGAGACCCAGTACTTC	CASSSNPGGSQETQYF
many	TRBV9	-	17	TRBJ2-3	TGTGCCAGCAGCGTAGTGGGAACAGGGTTAAATGGGGATACGCAGTATTTT	CASSVVGTGLNGDTQYF
many	TRBV7-2	-	14	TRBJ2-7	TGTGCCAGCAGCTCCAGCTCAGGGGAGGGGGAGCAGTACTTC	CASSSSSGEGEQYF
many	TRBV6-1	-	15	TRBJ1-1	TGTGCCAGCTCCAAGGGGCCCGGTAGGAACACTGAAGCTTTCTTT	CASSKGPGRNTEAFF
many	TRBV3-1	TRBD1	17	TRBJ1-1	TGTGCCAGCAGCCAAGACGGGACAGGGGGGTTGAACACTGAAGCTTTCTTT	CASSQDGTGGLNTEAFF
-	TRBV5-1	TRBD2	15	TRBJ2-2	TGCGCCAGCAGCCGGACTAGCGGGCCGACCGGGGAGCTGTTTTTT	CASSRTSGPTGELFF
-	TRBV28	-	18	TRBJ1-2	TGTGCCAGCAGTTTAGAATTCAGTTGGGGGGGATTAAGCTATGGCTACACCTTC	CASSLEFSWGGLSYGYTF
many	TRBV18	-	15	TRBJ1-4	TGTGCCAGCTCACCACCCGAAAAACAGGGTGAAAAACTGTTTTTT	CASSPPEKQGEKLFF
-	TRBV6-6	-	16	TRBJ2-3	TGTGCCAGCAGTTACTCCACCCCCCCGGGCACAGATACGCAGTATTTT	CASSYSTPPGTDTQYF
many	TRBV2	TRBD1	14	TRBJ1-1	TGTGCCAGCAGTGAAAGGGGGCGAGGCACTGAAGCTTTCTTT	CASSERGRGTEAFF
many	TRBV3-1	-	16	TRBJ1-5	TGTGCCAGCAGCCAAGAGGCCGGGACACGCAATCAGCCCCAGCATTTT	CASSQEAGTRNQPQHF
many	TRBV6-2/TRBV6-3	-	17	TRBJ1-1	TGTGCCAGCAGTCCAGACGGACGAAGAGGAAGGGGCACTGAAGCTTTCTTT	CASSPDGRRGRGTEAFF
few	TRBV11-2	TRBD1	15	TRBJ1-1	TGTGCCAGCAGCTTAGACGGACAGGCGAACACTGAAGCTTTCTTT	CASSLDGQANTEAFF
-	TRBV18	-	13	TRBJ2-7	TGTGCCAGCTCACGGGACACAGCCTACGAGCAGTACTTC	CASSRDTAYEQYF
-	TRBV5-6	-	12	TRBJ1-5	TGTGCCAGCAGCTTGGTGAATCGGCCCCAGCATTTT	CASSLVNRPQHF
few	TRBV28	-	15	TRBJ2-5	TGTGCCAGCAGTAAGCTCACAGGGTTCTCGGAGACCCAGTACTTC	CASSKLTGFSETQYF
-	TRBV5-1	-	14	TRBJ2-5	TGCGCCAGCAGCTTGGTCACCAGGGGAGAGACCCAGTACTTC	CASSLVTRGETQYF
many	TRBV20-1	-	17	TRBJ2-3	TGCAGTGCGCACGGGGGGCGCGGCGGTCTTCACACAGATACGCAGTATTTT	CSAHGGRGGLHTDTQYF
many	TRBV6-4	TRBD2	15	TRBJ2-1	TGTGCCAGCACCAAAGGGCTAGCGGGAGATAATGAGCAGTTCTTC	CASTKGLAGDNEQFF
-	TRBV20-1	TRBD2	16	TRBJ2-5	TGCAGTGCTAAGGGACTAGCAGTAGGGTTCCAAGAGACCCAGTACTTC	CSAKGLAVGFQETQYF
-	TRBV19	-	15	TRBJ2-4	TGTGCCAGTAGTATGAGGACAGCAGCCAAAAACATTAAGTACTTC	CASSMRTAAKNIKYF
many	TRBV20-1	TRBD1	15	TRBJ1-2	TGCAGTGCTAGAAGGGGGACAGGGGGCGCCTATGGCTACACCTTC	CSARRGTGGAYGYTF
-	TRBV19	-	13	TRBJ2-2	TGTGCCAGTAGTTGGAGGAACACCGGGGAGCTGTTTTTT	CASSWRNTGELFF
many	TRBV19	TRBD2	16	TRBJ2-3	TGTGCCAGTAGTAACATAGCGGGGGCGAACACAGATACGCAGTATTTT	CASSNIAGANTDTQYF
many	TRBV3-1	-	12	TRBJ2-2	TGTGCCAGCAGCCAAGTCCCCGGGGAGCTGTTTTTT	CASSQVPGELFF
-	TRBV5-1	TRBD1	14	TRBJ2-7	TGCGCCAGCAGCCTGGGACAGGATTTAACAGAGCAGTACTTC	CASSLGQDLTEQYF
many	TRBV10-3	TRBD2	15	TRBJ2-1	TGTGCCATCAGCCCTACTAGCGGGAGGAACAATGAGCAGTTCTTC	CAISPTSGRNNEQFF
many	TRBV18	-	16	TRBJ2-1	TGTGCCAGCTCACTGACATCGGATAGCTCCTACAATGAGCAGTTCTTC	CASSLTSDSSYNEQFF
few	TRBV6-5	TRBD1	18	TRBJ1-5	TGTGCCAGCAGGAGGTCCGGGTCAGGGGGTAAGCCCAATCAGCCCCAGCATTTT	CASRRSGSGGKPNQPQHF
many	TRBV15	TRBD1	14	TRBJ1-6	TGTGCCACCAGCAGAAAGGGACAGAATTCACCCCTCCACTTT	CATSRKGQNSPLHF
few	TRBV12-3/TRBV12-4	TRBD2	17	TRBJ2-7	TGTGCCAGCAGTTCTCGGACTAGCGGGAGATCTGGCGACGAGCAGTACTTC	CASSSRTSGRSGDEQYF
many	TRBV4-2	TRBD2	16	TRBJ2-1	TGTGCCAGCAGCCAACTGGGACTAGCGGGGGGGCATGAGCAGTTCTTC	CASSQLGLAGGHEQFF
few	TRBV2	-	8	TRBJ2-7	TGTGCCCTCGGCGAGCAGTACTTC	CALGEQYF
few	TRBV6-2/TRBV6-3	-	11	TRBJ1-1	TGTGCCAGCAGCCGGAACACTGAAGCTTTCTTT	CASSRNTEAFF
many	TRBV6-5	-	13	TRBJ1-1	TGTGCCAGCAGTTACTCGGCAGGACGGGAAGCTTTCTTT	CASSYSAGREAFF
-	TRBV11-2	-	16	TRBJ2-2	TGTGCCAGCAGCTTATTCAGTGGGGGTGACACCGGGGAGCTGTTTTTT	CASSLFSGGDTGELFF
-	TRBV5-1	TRBD2	16	TRBJ2-3	TGCGCCAGCAGGAAAACTAGCGGGGGAGTAACAGAGACGCTGTATTTT	CASRKTSGGVTETLYF
few	TRBV5-1	-	12	TRBJ2-1	TGCGCCAGCAGCAGAGAGGACAATGAGCAGTTCTTC	CASSREDNEQFF
many	TRBV5-1	-	14	TRBJ2-1	TGCGCCAGCAGCCCAACGGGCGGGAACAATGAGCAGTTCTTC	CASSPTGGNNEQFF
-	TRBV4-1	-	14	TRBJ1-4	TGCGCCAGCAGCCACCCGGCAACTAATGAAAAACTGTTTTTT	CASSHPATNEKLFF
-	TRBV5-6	-	13	TRBJ2-7	TGTGCCAGCAGCTTGGAAGGGTACGGCGAGCAGTACTTC	CASSLEGYGEQYF
many	TRBV12-3/TRBV12-4	-	17	TRBJ2-4	TGTGCCAGCAGTCCCGCGGGTGGCAGGCGAACCAAAAACATTCAGTACTTC	CASSPAGGRRTKNIQYF
-	TRBV5-1	TRBD1	15	TRBJ1-2	TGCGCCAGCAGCTTAGAACCCAGGGGGCTTGAGGGCTACACCTTC	CASSLEPRGLEGYTF
-	TRBV6-1	-	13	TRBJ1-1	TGTGCCAGCAGCTCCCACTCGGGGGCTGAAGCTTTCTTT	CASSSHSGAEAFF
-	TRBV5-5	-	12	TRBJ1-6	TGTGCCAGCAGCTCGGGGCCTTCACCCCTCCACTTT	CASSSGPSPLHF
-	TRBV9	-	13	TRBJ2-3	TGTGCCAGCAGCGTCGGCACTCTAGATACGCAGTATTTT	CASSVGTLDTQYF